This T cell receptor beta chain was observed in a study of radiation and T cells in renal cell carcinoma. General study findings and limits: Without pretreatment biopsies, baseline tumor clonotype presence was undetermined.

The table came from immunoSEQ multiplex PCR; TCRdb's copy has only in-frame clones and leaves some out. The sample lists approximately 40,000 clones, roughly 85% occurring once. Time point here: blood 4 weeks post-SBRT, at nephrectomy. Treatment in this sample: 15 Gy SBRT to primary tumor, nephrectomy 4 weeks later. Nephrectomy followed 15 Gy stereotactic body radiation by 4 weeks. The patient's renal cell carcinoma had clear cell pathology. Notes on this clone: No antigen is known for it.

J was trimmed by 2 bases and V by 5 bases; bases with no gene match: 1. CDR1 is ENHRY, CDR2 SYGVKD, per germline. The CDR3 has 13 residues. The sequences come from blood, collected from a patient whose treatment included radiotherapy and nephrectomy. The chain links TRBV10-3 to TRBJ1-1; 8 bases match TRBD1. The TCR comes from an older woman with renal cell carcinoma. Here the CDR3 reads CAISQGANTEAFF. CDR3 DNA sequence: TGTGCCATCAGTCAGGGGGCAAACACTGAAGCTTTCTTT.